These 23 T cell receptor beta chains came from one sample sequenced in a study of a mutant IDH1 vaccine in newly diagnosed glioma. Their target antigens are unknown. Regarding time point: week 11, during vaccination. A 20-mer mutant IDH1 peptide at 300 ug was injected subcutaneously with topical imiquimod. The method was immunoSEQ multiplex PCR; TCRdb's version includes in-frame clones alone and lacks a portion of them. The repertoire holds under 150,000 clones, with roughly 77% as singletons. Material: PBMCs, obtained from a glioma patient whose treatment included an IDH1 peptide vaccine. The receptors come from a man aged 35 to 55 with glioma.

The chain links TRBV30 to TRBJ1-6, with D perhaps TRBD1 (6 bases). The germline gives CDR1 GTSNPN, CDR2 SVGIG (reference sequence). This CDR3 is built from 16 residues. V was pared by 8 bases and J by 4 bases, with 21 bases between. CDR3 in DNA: TGTGCCGAATCGCAACAGGGAGGTGGGTATAATTCACCCCTCCACTTT. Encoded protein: CAESQQGGGYNSPLHF.

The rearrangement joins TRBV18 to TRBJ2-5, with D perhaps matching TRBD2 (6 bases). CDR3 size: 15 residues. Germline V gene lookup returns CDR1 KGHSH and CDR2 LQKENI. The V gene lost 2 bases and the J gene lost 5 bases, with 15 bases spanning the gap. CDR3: CASSPGTGVGETQYF. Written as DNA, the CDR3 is TGTGCCAGCTCACCAGGCACGGGAGTGGGGGAGACCCAGTACTTC. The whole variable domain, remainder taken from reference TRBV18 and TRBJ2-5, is NAGVMQNPRHLVRRRGQEARLRCSPMKGHSHVYWYRQLPEEGLKFMVYLQKENIIDESGMPKERFSAEFPKEGPSILRIQQVVRGDSAAYFCASSPGTGVGETQYFGPGTRLLVL.

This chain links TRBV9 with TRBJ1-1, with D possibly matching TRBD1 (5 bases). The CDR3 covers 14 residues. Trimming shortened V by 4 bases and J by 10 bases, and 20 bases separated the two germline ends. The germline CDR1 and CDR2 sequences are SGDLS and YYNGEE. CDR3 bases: TGTGCCAGCAGCCCCCCGCGGGACTCACCTGGAGCTTTCTTT. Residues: CASSPPRDSPGAFF.

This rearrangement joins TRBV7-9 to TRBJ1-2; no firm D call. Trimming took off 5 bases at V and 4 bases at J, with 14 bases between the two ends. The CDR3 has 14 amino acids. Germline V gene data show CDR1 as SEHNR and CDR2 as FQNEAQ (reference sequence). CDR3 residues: CASSLGAVFYGYTF. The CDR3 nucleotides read TGTGCCAGCAGCCTAGGAGCGGTCTTCTATGGCTACACCTTC.

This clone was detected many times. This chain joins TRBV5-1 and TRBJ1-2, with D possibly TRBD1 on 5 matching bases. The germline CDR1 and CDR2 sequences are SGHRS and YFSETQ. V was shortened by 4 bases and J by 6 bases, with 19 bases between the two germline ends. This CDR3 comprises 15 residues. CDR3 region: CASSLGQDKVNGYTF. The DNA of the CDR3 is TGCGCCAGCAGCCTGGGGCAAGACAAGGTCAATGGCTACACCTTC.

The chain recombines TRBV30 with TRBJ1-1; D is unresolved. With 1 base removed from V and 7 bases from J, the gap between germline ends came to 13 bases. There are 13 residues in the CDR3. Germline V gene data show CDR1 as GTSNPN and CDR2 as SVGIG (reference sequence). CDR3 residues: CAWSADGGFEAFF. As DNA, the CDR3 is TGTGCCTGGAGTGCGGACGGAGGTTTTGAAGCTTTCTTT.

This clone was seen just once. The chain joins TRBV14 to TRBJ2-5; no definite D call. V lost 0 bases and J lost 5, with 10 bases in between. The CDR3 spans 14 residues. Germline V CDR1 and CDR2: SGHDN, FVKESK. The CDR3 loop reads CASSQETFEETQYF. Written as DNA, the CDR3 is TGTGCCAGCAGCCAAGAAACTTTTGAGGAGACCCAGTACTTC.

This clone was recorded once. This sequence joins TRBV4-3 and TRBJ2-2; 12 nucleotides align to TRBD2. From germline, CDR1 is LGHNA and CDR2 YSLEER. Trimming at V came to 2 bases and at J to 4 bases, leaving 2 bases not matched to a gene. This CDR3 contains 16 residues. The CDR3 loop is CASSQQLAGGTGELFF. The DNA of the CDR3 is TGCGCCAGCAGCCAACAACTAGCGGGGGGCACCGGGGAGCTGTTTTTT.

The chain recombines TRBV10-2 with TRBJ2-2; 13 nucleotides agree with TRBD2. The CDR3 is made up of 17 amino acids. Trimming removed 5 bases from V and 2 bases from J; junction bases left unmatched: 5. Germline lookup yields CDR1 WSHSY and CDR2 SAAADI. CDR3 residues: CASSKTSGGANTGELFF. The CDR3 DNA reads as TGCGCCAGCAGTAAAACTAGCGGGGGGGCAAACACCGGGGAGCTGTTTTTT.

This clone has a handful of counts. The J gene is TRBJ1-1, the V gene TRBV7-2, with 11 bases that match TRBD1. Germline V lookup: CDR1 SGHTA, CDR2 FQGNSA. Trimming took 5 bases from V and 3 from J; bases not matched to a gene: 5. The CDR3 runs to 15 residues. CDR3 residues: CASSRTGGLDTEAFF. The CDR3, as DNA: TGTGCCAGCAGCCGGACAGGGGGCTTGGACACTGAAGCTTTCTTT. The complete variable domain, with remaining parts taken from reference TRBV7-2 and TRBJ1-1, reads GAGVSQSPSNKVTEKGKDVELRCDPISGHTALYWYRQSLGQGLEFLIYFQGNSAPDKSGLPSDRFSAERTGGSVSTLTIQRTQQEDSAVYLCASSRTGGLDTEAFFGQGTRLTVV.

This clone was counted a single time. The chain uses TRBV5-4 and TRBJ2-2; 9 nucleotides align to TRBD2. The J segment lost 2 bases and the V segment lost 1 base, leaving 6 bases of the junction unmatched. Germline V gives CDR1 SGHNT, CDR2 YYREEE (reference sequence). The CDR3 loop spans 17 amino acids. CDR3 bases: TGTGCCAGCAGCTTGCAAGCGGGGGGCTTTAACACCGGGGAGCTGTTTTTT. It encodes CASSLQAGGFNTGELFF.

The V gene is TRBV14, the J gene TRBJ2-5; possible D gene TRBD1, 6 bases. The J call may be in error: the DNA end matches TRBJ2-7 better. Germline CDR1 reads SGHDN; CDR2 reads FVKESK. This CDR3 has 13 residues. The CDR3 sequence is CASSLLQGYEQYF. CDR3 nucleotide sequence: TGTGCCAGCAGCCTTCTACAGGGTTACGAGCAGTACTTC.

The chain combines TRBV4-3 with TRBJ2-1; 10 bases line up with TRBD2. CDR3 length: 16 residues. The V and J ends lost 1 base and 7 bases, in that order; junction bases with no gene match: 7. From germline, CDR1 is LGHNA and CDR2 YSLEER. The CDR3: CASSQAASGRWNEQFF. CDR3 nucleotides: TGCGCCAGCAGCCAAGCCGCTAGCGGGAGATGGAATGAGCAGTTCTTC.

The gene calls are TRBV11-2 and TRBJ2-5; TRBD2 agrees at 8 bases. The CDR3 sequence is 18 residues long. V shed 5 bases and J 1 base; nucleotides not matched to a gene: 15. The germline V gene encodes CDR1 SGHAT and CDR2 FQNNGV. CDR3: CASSRNLLTGLAQETQYF. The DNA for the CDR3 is TGTGCCAGCAGCCGTAATTTACTCACCGGACTAGCCCAAGAGACCCAGTACTTC.

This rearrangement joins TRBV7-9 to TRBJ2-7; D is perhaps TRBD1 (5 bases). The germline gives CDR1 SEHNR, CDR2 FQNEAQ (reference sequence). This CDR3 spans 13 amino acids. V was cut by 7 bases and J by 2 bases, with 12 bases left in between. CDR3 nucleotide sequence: TGTGCCAGCACGCCGACAGAGACCTACGAGCAGTACTTC. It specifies CASTPTETYEQYF.

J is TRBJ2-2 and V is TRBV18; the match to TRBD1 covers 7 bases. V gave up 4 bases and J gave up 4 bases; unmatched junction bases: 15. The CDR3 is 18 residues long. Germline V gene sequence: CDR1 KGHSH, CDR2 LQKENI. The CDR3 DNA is TGTGCCAGCTCACTTCTCCCGACAGGGATCCAGGGCACCGGGGAGCTGTTTTTT. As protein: CASSLLPTGIQGTGELFF. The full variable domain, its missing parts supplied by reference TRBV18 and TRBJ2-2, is NAGVMQNPRHLVRRRGQEARLRCSPMKGHSHVYWYRQLPEEGLKFMVYLQKENIIDESGMPKERFSAEFPKEGPSILRIQQVVRGDSAAYFCASSLLPTGIQGTGELFFGEGSRLTVL.

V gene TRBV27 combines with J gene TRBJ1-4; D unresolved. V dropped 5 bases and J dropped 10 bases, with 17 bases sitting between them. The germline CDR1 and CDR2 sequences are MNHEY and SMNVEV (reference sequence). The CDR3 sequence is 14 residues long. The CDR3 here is CASSPTGPWGKLFF. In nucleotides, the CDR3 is TGTGCCAGCAGTCCGACCGGGCCCTGGGGAAAACTGTTTTTT.

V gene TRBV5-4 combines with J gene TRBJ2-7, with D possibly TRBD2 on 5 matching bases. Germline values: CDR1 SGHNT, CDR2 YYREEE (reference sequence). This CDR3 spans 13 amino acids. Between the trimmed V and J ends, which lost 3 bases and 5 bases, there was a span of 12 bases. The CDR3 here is CASSYPRGDEQYF. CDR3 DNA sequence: TGTGCCAGCAGCTATCCCCGGGGTGACGAGCAGTACTTC.

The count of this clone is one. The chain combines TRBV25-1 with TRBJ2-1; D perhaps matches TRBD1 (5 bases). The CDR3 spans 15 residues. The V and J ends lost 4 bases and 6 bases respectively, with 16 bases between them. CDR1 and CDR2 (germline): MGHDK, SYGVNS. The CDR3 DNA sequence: TGTGCCAGCAGTGCTCCAGGGTGGGTCGCCAATGAGCAGTTCTTC. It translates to CASSAPGWVANEQFF.

CDR3 DNA sequence: TGTGCCAGCAGCGGGACAGACAATCAGCCCCAGCATTTT. This translates into CASSGTDNQPQHF. This chain uses TRBV7-2 with TRBJ1-5; 7 bases line up with TRBD1. The germline V gene has CDR1 SGHTA and CDR2 FQGNSA. The CDR3 runs to 13 residues. V lost 5 bases, J lost 3 bases, and 1 base stayed unmatched.

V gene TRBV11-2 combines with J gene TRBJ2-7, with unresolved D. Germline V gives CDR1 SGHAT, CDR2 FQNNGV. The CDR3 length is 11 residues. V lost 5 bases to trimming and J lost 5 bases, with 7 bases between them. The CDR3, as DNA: TGTGCCAGCAGCCCCCTCCACGAGCAGTACTTC. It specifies CASSPLHEQYF.

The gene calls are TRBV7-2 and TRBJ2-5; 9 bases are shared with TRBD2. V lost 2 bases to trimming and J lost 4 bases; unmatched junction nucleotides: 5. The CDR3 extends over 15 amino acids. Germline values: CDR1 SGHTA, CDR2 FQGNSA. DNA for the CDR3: TGTGCCAGCAGCTTAAGCGGGGGGCCGGGAGAGACCCAGTACTTC. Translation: CASSLSGGPGETQYF.

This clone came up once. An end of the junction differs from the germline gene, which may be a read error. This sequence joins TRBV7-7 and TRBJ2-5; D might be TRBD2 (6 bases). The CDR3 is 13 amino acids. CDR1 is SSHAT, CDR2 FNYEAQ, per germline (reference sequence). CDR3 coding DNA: TGTGCTAGCAGCCAGGGACTTCAAGAGACCCAGTACTTC. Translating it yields CASSQGLQETQYF.